This TCR beta chain was identified during a study of T cell changes during pregnancy in multiple sclerosis. Data came from immunoSEQ multiplex PCR; TCRdb stores just in-frame clones and leaves some out. The table lists about 75,000 clones, about 94% of them singletons, with approximately 0.15% in the top ten. Trimming removed 3 bases at V and 6 bases at J, with 17 bases between. The CDR3 consists of 15 residues. Per the germline V gene, CDR1 is LNHDA and CDR2 is SQIVND (reference sequence). The gene calls are TRBV19 and TRBJ2-5, with D possibly being TRBD1 (6 bases). The receptor's source is a female donor with multiple sclerosis, enrolled in a pregnancy study. The material sequenced was CD4+ T cells from peripheral blood mononuclear cells, taken after pregnancy. The CDR3 is CASSMATGSWKTQYF. CDR3 nucleotide sequence: TGTGCCAGTAGTATGGCAACAGGGAGTTGGAAGACCCAGTACTTC.